The 14 T cell receptor beta chains presented below share a single source sample, sequenced in a study of blood T cell repertoires in COVID-19. This table comes from immunoSEQ multiplex PCR, and its TCRdb copy is limited to in-frame clones, with some not included. The sample shows around 100,000 clones, roughly nine tenths of them seen only once. Sequencing used peripheral blood. Receptors were obtained from a man aged 50 to 60 with active COVID-19.

V gene TRBV5-1 combines with J gene TRBJ1-1, with D possibly TRBD1 on 6 matching bases. The germline V gene has CDR1 SGHRS and CDR2 YFSETQ. The V gene lost 5 bases and the J gene lost 2 bases, with 13 bases spanning the gap. This CDR3 has 14 amino acids. The CDR3 spells CASSRGAENTEAFF. CDR3 coding DNA: TGCGCCAGCAGTCGGGGGGCGGAAAACACTGAAGCTTTCTTT.

With respect to this clone: Other DNA sequences in the same sample also yield this CDR3. V gene TRBV12-3 or TRBV12-4 combines with J gene TRBJ1-2; perhaps TRBD1 as D (5 bases). V was cut by 3 bases and J by 5 bases, with 10 bases left in between. The CDR3 loop spans 13 amino acids. CDR3 protein: CASSLTGEYGYTF. CDR3 nucleotide sequence: TGTGCCAGCAGTTTGACGGGGGAGTATGGCTACACCTTC.

The chain recombines TRBV28 with TRBJ1-2; D is uncertain. CDR3 size: 13 residues. The germline V gene encodes CDR1 MDHEN and CDR2 SYDVKM. The ends were cut back, 3 bases at V and 6 bases at J, with 11 bases in the middle. This CDR3 reads CASSFQFGNGYTF. CDR3 sequence (DNA): TGTGCCAGCAGTTTTCAATTCGGGAATGGCTACACCTTC.

The chain has TRBV19 and TRBJ2-7; 13 positions agree with TRBD2. Trimming cost V 0 bases and J 4 bases; bases outside gene matches: 9. The germline V gene has CDR1 LNHDA and CDR2 SQIVND (reference sequence). The CDR3 is made up of 18 amino acids. The CDR3 nucleotides are TGTGCCAGTAGTATAGATCGGACTAGCGGGGGCAGGGGTTACGAGCAGTACTTC. This translates into CASSIDRTSGGRGYEQYF.

This clone was detected only once. J is TRBJ2-2 and V is TRBV11-2; D not resolved. Per germline, CDR1 SGHAT and CDR2 FQNNGV. The V end was cut by 5 bases, the J end by 4 bases, with 14 bases between. There are 15 residues in the CDR3. CDR3 sequence reads: CASSDDPYSTGELFF. For the CDR3, the DNA is TGTGCCAGCAGCGACGACCCTTACAGCACCGGGGAGCTGTTTTTT.

V and J are TRBV12-5 and TRBJ1-4, with 9 bases matching TRBD1. The CDR3 has 15 residues. Trimming took 4 bases from V and 6 from J; bases not matched to a gene: 6. Germline CDR1 is LGHNT and CDR2 is FRNRAP. The CDR3 is CASGSRDREDEKLFF. The CDR3 nucleotides are TGTGCTAGTGGTTCAAGGGACAGGGAAGATGAAAAACTGTTTTTT.

The chain uses TRBV5-1 and TRBJ2-7, with no clear D. The CDR3 loop spans 15 amino acids. CDR1 and CDR2 from the germline V gene are SGHRS and YFSETQ. Trimming stripped 0 bases from V and 0 bases from J, with 10 bases between. The CDR3 DNA reads as TGCGCCAGCAGCTTGGTACCCCGTAGCTCCTACGAGCAGTACTTC. It is translated as CASSLVPRSSYEQYF.

The chain uses TRBV10-3 and TRBJ2-3; D might be TRBD2 (6 bases). Trimming removed 5 bases at V and 0 bases at J, with 15 bases between. The CDR3 sequence is 16 residues long. Germline CDR1 is ENHRY and CDR2 is SYGVKD. The DNA of the CDR3 is TGTGCCATCAGTAGAACAGCGGGCGGTAGCACAGATACGCAGTATTTT. Protein product: CAISRTAGGSTDTQYF.

V and J are TRBV4-1 and TRBJ2-7; the match to TRBD1 covers 8 bases. The length of the CDR3 is 14 residues. Germline V gives CDR1 MGHRA, CDR2 YSYEKL. The V segment lost 5 bases and the J segment 1 base; nucleotides outside the gene matches: 4. The CDR3 nucleotides are TGCGCCAGCAGCTTACAGGGGGGTTCCTACGAGCAGTACTTC. This encodes CASSLQGGSYEQYF.

The chain couples TRBV7-8 to TRBJ1-1; no clear D gene. Per the germline V gene, CDR1 is SGHVS and CDR2 is FQNEAQ. V gave up 2 bases and J gave up 1 base, with 8 bases separating them. This CDR3 is built from 14 residues. The CDR3 DNA follows: TGTGCCAGCAGCTTATTCGAAGCGAACACTGAAGCTTTCTTT. Translation: CASSLFEANTEAFF.

V usage is TRBV27 and J usage is TRBJ2-3; TRBD1 matches 8 bases. The CDR3 extends over 14 amino acids. V lost 6 bases and J lost 8; bases outside the gene matches: 10. Germline V gene sequence: CDR1 MNHEY, CDR2 SMNVEV (reference sequence). The CDR3 is CASRFFQGAGTQYF. The CDR3 bases are TGTGCCAGCAGGTTCTTCCAGGGGGCGGGTACGCAGTATTTT.

This clone was seen only once. Here the CDR3 DNA reads TGTGCCACCAGTGACAACCCGGACAGGGTGAACCATATTGAAAAACTGTTTTTT. This encodes CATSDNPDRVNHIEKLFF. This sequence joins TRBV24-1 and TRBJ1-4, with 8 bases matching TRBD1. This CDR3 is 18 amino acids long. Trimming took 4 bases from V and 7 from J; bases not matched to a gene: 16. The germline CDR1 and CDR2 sequences are KGHDR and SFDVKD.

This chain connects TRBV6-2 or TRBV6-3 to TRBJ2-7; maybe TRBD1 (6 bases). The CDR3 spans 18 residues. V lost 0 bases to trimming and J lost 0 bases, with 18 bases between them. Germline V gene lookup returns CDR1 MNHEY and CDR2 SVGEGT. The CDR3 nucleotides are TGTGCCAGCAGTTACTCCAAAACGTTCGACAGGTACTCCTACGAGCAGTACTTC. It is translated as CASSYSKTFDRYSYEQYF.

This chain links TRBV11-2 with TRBJ2-1; TRBD2 agrees at 14 bases. There are 18 residues in the CDR3. J was trimmed by 0 bases and V by 6 bases; bases with no gene match: 7. Germline V lookup: CDR1 SGHAT, CDR2 FQNNGV. CDR3 nucleotides: TGTGCCAGCAGGGGACTAGCGGGGGATTCTTACTCCTACAATGAGCAGTTCTTC. Translated, it gives CASRGLAGDSYSYNEQFF.